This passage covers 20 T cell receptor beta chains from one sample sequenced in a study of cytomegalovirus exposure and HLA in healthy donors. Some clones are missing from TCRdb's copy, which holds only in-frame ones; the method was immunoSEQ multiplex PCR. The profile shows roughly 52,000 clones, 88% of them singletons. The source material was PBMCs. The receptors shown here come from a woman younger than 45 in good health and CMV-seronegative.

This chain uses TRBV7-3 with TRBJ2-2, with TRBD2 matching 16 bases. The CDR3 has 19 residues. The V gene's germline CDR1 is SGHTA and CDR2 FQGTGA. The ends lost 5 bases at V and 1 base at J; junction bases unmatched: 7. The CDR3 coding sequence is TGTGCCAGCAGCCCCGGGACTAGCGGGAGGGCCCTGAACACCGGGGAGCTGTTTTTT. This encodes CASSPGTSGRALNTGELFF. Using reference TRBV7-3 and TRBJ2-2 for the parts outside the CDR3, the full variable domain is GAGVSQTPSNKVTEKGKYVELRCDPISGHTALYWYRQSLGQGPEFLIYFQGTGAADDSGLPNDRFFAVRPEGSVSTLKIQRTERGDSAVYLCASSPGTSGRALNTGELFFGEGSRLTVL.

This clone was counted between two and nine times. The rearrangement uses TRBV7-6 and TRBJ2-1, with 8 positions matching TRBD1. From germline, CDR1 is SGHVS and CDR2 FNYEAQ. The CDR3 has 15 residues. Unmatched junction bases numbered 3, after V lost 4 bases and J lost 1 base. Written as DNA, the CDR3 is TGTGCCAGCAGCTATAGACAGGGGTCCTACAATGAGCAGTTCTTC. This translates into CASSYRQGSYNEQFF. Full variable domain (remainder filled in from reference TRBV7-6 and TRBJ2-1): GAGVSQSPRYKVTKRGQDVALRCDPISGHVSLYWYRQALGQGPEFLTYFNYEAQQDKSGLPNDRFSAERPEGSISTLTIQRTEQRDSAMYRCASSYRQGSYNEQFFGPGTRLTVL.

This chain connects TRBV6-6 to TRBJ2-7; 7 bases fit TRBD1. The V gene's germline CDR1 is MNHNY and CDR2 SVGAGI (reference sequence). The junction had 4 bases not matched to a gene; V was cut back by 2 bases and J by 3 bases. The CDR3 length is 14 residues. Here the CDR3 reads CASSYGTAVYEQYF. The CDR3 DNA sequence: TGTGCCAGCAGTTACGGGACAGCAGTCTACGAGCAGTACTTC.

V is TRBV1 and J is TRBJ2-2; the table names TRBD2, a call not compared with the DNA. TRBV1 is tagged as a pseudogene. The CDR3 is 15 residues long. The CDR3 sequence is CTSSHGLTDTGELFF. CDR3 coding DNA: TGCACCAGCAGCCACGGTCTAACGGACACCGGGGAGCTGTTTTTT.

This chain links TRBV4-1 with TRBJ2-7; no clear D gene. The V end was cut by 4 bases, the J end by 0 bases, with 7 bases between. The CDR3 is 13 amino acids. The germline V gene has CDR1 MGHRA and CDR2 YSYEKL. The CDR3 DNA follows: TGCGCCAGCAGCCCTAGGAGCTCCTACGAGCAGTACTTC. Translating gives CASSPRSSYEQYF.

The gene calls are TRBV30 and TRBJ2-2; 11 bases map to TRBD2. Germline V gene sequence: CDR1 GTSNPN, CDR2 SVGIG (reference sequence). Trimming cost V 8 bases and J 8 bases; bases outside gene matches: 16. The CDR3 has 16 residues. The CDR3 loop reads CALERGSGRGKGELFF. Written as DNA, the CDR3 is TGTGCCCTGGAGCGAGGTAGCGGGAGGGGCAAAGGGGAGCTGTTTTTT.

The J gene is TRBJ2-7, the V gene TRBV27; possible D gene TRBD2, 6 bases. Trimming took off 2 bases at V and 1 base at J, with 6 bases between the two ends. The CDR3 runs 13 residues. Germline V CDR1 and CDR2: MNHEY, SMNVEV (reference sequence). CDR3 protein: CASSLAGSYEQYF. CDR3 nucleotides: TGTGCCAGCAGTTTAGCGGGGTCCTACGAGCAGTACTTC.

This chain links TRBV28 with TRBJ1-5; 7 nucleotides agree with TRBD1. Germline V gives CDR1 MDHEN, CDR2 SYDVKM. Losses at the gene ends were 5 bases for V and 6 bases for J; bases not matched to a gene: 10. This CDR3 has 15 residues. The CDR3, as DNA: TGTGCCAGCAGTCAGACAGGGTTGGCTGGTCAGCCCCAGCATTTT. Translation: CASSQTGLAGQPQHF.

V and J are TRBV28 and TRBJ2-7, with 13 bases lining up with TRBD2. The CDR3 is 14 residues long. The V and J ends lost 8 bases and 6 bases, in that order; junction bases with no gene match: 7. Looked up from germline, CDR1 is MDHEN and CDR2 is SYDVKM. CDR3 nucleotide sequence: TGTGCCAGCGAAGGACTAGCGGGAGTAGGCGAGCAGTACTTC. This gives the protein CASEGLAGVGEQYF.

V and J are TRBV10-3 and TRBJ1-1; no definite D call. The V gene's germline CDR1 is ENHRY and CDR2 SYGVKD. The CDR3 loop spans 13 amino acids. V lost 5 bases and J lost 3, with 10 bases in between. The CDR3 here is CAISKKGDTEAFF. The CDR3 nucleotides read TGTGCCATCAGTAAGAAGGGAGACACTGAAGCTTTCTTT.

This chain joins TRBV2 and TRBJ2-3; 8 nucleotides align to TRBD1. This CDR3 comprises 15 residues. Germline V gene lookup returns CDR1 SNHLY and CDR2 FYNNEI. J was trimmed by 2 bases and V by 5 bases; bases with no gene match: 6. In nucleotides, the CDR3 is TGTGCCAGCAGTATTCAGACAGGGGACACAGATACGCAGTATTTT. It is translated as CASSIQTGDTDTQYF.

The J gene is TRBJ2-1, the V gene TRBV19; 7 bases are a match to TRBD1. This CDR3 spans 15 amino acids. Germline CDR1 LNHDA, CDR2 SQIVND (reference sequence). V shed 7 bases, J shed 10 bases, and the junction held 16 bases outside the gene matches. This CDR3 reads CASTPLGQAREEQFF. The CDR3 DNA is TGTGCCAGTACCCCACTCGGACAGGCCCGTGAGGAGCAGTTCTTC.

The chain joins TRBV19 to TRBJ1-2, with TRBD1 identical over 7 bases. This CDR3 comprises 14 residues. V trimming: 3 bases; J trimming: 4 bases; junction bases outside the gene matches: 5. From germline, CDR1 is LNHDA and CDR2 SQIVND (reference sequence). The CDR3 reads CASSIWRQGYGYTF. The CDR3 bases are TGTGCCAGTAGTATCTGGCGACAGGGCTATGGCTACACCTTC.

The CDR3 protein is CASSLLAGSYEQYF. The CDR3 DNA reads TGTGCCAGCAGCTTACTAGCGGGCTCCTACGAGCAGTACTTC. The V call is TRBV11-2, the J call TRBJ2-7; 8 bases match TRBD2. The CDR3 loop spans 14 amino acids. Germline CDR1 is SGHAT and CDR2 is FQNNGV. V gave up 2 bases and J gave up 0 bases; unmatched junction bases: 0.

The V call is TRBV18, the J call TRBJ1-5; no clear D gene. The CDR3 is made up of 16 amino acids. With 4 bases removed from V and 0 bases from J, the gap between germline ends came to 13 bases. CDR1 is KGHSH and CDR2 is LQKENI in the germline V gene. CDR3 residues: CASSQVAGNSNQPQHF. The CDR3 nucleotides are TGTGCCAGCTCACAGGTCGCGGGGAATAGCAATCAGCCCCAGCATTTT.

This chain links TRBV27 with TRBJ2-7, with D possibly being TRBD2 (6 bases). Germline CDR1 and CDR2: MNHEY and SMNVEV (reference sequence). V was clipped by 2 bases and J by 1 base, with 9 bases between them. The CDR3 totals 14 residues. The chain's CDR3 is CASSLAGSSYEQYF. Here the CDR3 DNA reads TGTGCCAGCAGTTTAGCGGGGAGTTCCTACGAGCAGTACTTC.

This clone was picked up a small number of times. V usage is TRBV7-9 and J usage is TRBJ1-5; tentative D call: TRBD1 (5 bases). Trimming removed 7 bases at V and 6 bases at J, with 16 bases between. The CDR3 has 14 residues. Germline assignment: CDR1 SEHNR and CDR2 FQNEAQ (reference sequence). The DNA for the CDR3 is TGTGCCAGCACCTATGATCAGGGCCCTCAGCCCCAGCATTTT. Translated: CASTYDQGPQPQHF.

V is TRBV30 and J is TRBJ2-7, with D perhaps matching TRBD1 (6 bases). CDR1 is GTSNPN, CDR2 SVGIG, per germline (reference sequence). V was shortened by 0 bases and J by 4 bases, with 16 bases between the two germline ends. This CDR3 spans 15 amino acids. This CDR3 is CAWSVHRQGYYEQYF. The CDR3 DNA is TGTGCCTGGAGTGTACATAGGCAGGGGTATTACGAGCAGTACTTC.

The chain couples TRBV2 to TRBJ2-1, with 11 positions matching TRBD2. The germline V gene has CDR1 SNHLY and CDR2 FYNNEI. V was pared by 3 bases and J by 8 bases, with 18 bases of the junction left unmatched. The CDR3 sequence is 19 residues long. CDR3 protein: CASSDLTSLAGVWEDEQFF. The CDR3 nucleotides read TGTGCCAGCAGTGACCTCACCTCACTAGCGGGAGTCTGGGAGGATGAGCAGTTCTTC.

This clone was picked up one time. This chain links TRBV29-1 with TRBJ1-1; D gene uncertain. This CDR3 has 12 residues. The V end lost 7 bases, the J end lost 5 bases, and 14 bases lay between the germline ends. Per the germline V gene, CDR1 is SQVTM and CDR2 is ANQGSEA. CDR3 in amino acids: CSGSKTGTEAFF. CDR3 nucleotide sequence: TGCAGCGGTTCAAAGACGGGGACTGAAGCTTTCTTT.